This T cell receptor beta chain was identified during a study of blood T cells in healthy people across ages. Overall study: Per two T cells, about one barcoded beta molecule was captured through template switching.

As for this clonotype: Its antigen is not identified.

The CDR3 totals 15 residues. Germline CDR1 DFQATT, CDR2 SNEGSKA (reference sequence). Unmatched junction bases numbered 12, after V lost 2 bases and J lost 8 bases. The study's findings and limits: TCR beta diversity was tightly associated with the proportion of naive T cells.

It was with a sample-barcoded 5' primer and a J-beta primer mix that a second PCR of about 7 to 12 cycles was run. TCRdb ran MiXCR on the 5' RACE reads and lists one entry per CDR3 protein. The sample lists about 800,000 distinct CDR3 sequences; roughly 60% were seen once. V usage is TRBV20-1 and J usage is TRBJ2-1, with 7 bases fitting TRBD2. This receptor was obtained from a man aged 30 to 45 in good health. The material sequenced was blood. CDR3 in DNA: TGCAGTGCTAGACCAGTGGCGGGAGCCCGTTATGAGCAGTTCTTC. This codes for CSARPVAGARYEQFF.